These 12 T cell receptor beta chains came from one sample sequenced in a study of T cell clusters in autoimmune cytopenias (dated by TCRdb to between 2018 and 2020). TRB amplification used around 250 ng of peripheral blood genomic DNA, 30,000 to 40,000 genome equivalents, per sample. Data came from an Illumina MiSeq. TRB rearrangements were amplified by multiplex PCR following a touch-down protocol, with the TRB-A and TRB-B primer pools mixed in one tube. After TCRdb reprocessed the reads, each CDR3 protein sequence was kept as one row, without DNA. For this sample, the table gives roughly 6,900 distinct CDR3 sequences. The leading ten clones occupy less than 20% of the sample. The data were also submitted as part of a second study, on T cell repertoires in aging, cancer and after chemotherapy.

What was sequenced was peripheral blood. The receptors come from a human donor in good health.

This clonotype is labeled medium-sized based on frequency. This CDR3 is CATSRVGQSYEQYF. The rearrangement uses TRBV15 and TRBJ2-7; the TCRdb call, TRBD1, lacks DNA for checking. The CDR3 loop spans 14 amino acids. The V gene's germline CDR1 is LNHNV and CDR2 YYDKDF (reference sequence).

The rearrangement uses TRBV10-3 and TRBJ2-3; no DNA is available, so the TRBD1 call from TCRdb remains unchecked. CDR1 is ENHRY and CDR2 is SYGVKD in the germline V gene. The CDR3 has 13 residues. This CDR3 is CASSQDRADTQYF.

The chain links TRBV18 to TRBJ2-2; TCRdb proposes TRBD1, but this gene call is untestable without DNA. Per the germline V gene, CDR1 is KGHSH and CDR2 is LQKENI. The CDR3 is 16 residues long. The CDR3: CASSSTSGLNTGELFF.

The chain uses TRBV6-5 and TRBJ2-3. Per the germline V gene, CDR1 is MNHEY and CDR2 is SVGAGI. The CDR3 extends over 15 amino acids. The CDR3: CASSVWASSTDTQYF.

V and J are TRBV10-3 and TRBJ1-1; TCRdb lists TRBD1, though no DNA is available to test this call. CDR1 is ENHRY and CDR2 is SYGVKD in the germline V gene. The CDR3 is 14 amino acids. CDR3 amino acids: CAIRKDRLGTEAFF.

The V gene is TRBV6-6, the J gene TRBJ1-4; TCRdb picks TRBD1, but there is no DNA to check that call. Per germline, CDR1 MNHNY and CDR2 SVGAGI (reference sequence). The CDR3 runs 12 residues. CDR3 residues: CASSYTRTVLLF.

V usage is TRBV20-1 and J usage is TRBJ2-1; TCRdb's D gene call, TRBD1, goes unchecked for lack of DNA. CDR1 DFQATT and CDR2 SNEGSKA come from the germline V gene (reference sequence). The CDR3 totals 14 residues. This chain's CDR3 is CSANKGTGGVEQFF.

This sequence joins TRBV5-1 and TRBJ2-6; there is no DNA to check the TCRdb D call of TRBD1. Germline V gene data show CDR1 as SGHRS and CDR2 as YFSETQ. This CDR3 is built from 19 residues. The CDR3 loop reads CASSWGQAGPLTGANVLTF.

This clonotype counts as medium-sized by frequency. The chain combines TRBV6-5 with TRBJ1-2; TCRdb picks TRBD1, but there is no DNA to check that call. Looked up from germline, CDR1 is MNHEY and CDR2 is SVGAGI. The CDR3 length is 17 residues. CDR3 protein: CASSHGTGVAGGAGYTF.

This chain uses TRBV6-2 or TRBV6-3 with TRBJ1-5; there is no DNA to check the TCRdb D call of TRBD1. The germline V gene encodes CDR1 MNHEY and CDR2 SVGEGT. The CDR3 totals 15 residues. CDR3: CASSVQGGWGQPQHF.

According to its frequency, this clonotype is medium-sized (0.01 to 0.1%). The chain combines TRBV6-5 with TRBJ2-2. CDR3 length: 15 residues. Germline values: CDR1 MNHEY, CDR2 SVGAGI. CDR3 sequence reads: CASSYSFTNTGELFF.

Considering frequency, this clonotype is medium-sized (0.01 to 0.1%). The chain joins TRBV27 to TRBJ1-4; TCRdb names TRBD1, which stays unverified in the absence of DNA. This CDR3 has 16 amino acids. Per the germline V gene, CDR1 is MNHEY and CDR2 is SMNVEV (reference sequence). CDR3 residues: CASSFRPGGQGEKLFF.